The entry below describes one T cell receptor beta chain. Time point defined: baseline, week 1 (first vaccination visit). This sample's treatment: pre-vaccination baseline after standard-of-care therapy. CDR1 is SGHAT and CDR2 is FQNNGV in the germline V gene. The length of the CDR3 is 8 residues. The V and J ends lost 8 bases and 5 bases respectively, with 1 base between them. Profiled with immunoSEQ multiplex PCR; TCRdb holds only in-frame clones, not every one. The table lists approximately 70,000 clones, 65% to 90% of them singletons. The data are from a study of a mutant IDH1 vaccine in newly diagnosed glioma. Overall study context: Before enrollment, patients got radiotherapy alone, temozolomide alone, or mostly the combination.

Sequenced here: PBMCs, sampled from a glioma patient treated with radiotherapy, temozolomide or both. The chain is built from TRBV11-2 and TRBJ2-7; D gene ambiguous. The receptor was derived from a man aged 25-45 years with glioma. Here the CDR3 reads CASDEQYF. In nucleotides, the CDR3 is TGTGCCAGCGACGAGCAGTACTTC.